This T cell receptor beta chain emerged from a study of blood T cells in healthy people across ages. A note on this clonotype: This may be a read error, as it is one base from a much larger clone.

It was with a sample-barcoded 5' primer and a J-beta primer mix that a second PCR of roughly 7 to 12 cycles was run. TCRdb redid the calling of the 5' RACE reads with MiXCR, one entry per CDR3 protein. Of 1,100,000 or so distinct CDR3 sequences in the sample, 40% to 55% are singletons; the top ten hold approximately 17%. The origin of this receptor is a woman aged 55-75 years in good health. Input material: blood.

The CDR3 sequence: CASSFAGAYEQYF. CDR3 bases: TGTGCCAGCAGTTTCGCGGGAGCCTACGAGCAGTACTTC. The J gene is TRBJ2-7, the V gene TRBV12-3 or TRBV12-4; 7 bases fit TRBD2. The CDR3 consists of 13 residues. Trimming took 3 bases from V and 2 from J; bases not matched to a gene: 1.